The sequence of this T cell receptor beta chain was determined in a study of blood T cell repertoires in COVID-19. Study in general: The United States, Italy and Spain were the sources of the acute and convalescent COVID-19 samples. The analysed material was cDNA or gDNA that came from T cells, B-cell-depleted T cells, or PBMCs.

Clones were sequenced by immunoSEQ multiplex PCR, and TCRdb holds only the in-frame ones, with some missing. Of roughly 59,000 clones detected, about 81% appear once; the ten largest clones hold around a sixth. This CDR3 has 14 residues. Germline V gene sequence: CDR1 SGHDN, CDR2 FVKESK. V lost 4 bases to trimming and J lost 1 base; unmatched junction nucleotides: 4. This sequence joins TRBV14 and TRBJ2-7, with 7 bases fitting TRBD1. This sequence was found in a man older than 75 with acute or convalescent COVID-19. Sequenced sample: peripheral blood. The CDR3 loop is CASSPGQASYEQYF. CDR3 bases: TGTGCCAGCAGCCCAGGACAGGCTTCCTACGAGCAGTACTTC.